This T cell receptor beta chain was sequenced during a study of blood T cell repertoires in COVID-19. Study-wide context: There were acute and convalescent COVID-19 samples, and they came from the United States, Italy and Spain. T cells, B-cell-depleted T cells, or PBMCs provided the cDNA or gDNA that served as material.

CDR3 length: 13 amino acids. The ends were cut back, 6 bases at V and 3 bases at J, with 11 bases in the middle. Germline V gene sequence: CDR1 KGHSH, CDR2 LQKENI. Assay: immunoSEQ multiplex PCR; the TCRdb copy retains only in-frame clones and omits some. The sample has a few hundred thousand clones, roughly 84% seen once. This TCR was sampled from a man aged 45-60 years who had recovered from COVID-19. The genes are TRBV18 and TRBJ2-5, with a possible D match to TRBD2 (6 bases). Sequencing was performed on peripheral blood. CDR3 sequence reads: CASSLGLEETQYF. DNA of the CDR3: TGTGCCAGCTCCCTGGGACTGGAAGAGACCCAGTACTTC.